Presented here are 22 T cell receptor beta chains from one specimen sequenced in a study of blood T cell repertoires in COVID-19. Sequencing used immunoSEQ multiplex PCR; TCRdb keeps in-frame clones, though not all of them. The sample records about 85,000 clones, about 91% being singletons. Sequenced: peripheral blood. The receptor source for this set is a woman at least 80 years old with acute or convalescent COVID-19.

The chain combines TRBV5-6 with TRBJ2-2; 10 bases are a match to TRBD1. The CDR3 is 19 amino acids. Trimming took 4 bases from V and 4 from J; bases not matched to a gene: 16. Germline CDR1 reads SGHDT; CDR2 reads YYEEEE. DNA of the CDR3: TGTGCCAGCAGCCCCTGGGTAGGGACAGGGGTAAGGAGCACCGGGGAGCTGTTTTTT. Protein: CASSPWVGTGVRSTGELFF.

V is TRBV3-1 (or the pseudogene TRBV3-2) and J is TRBJ2-3, with TRBD2 identical over 7 bases. This CDR3 has 15 amino acids. Unmatched junction bases numbered 5, after V lost 5 bases and J lost 0 bases. Germline V gives CDR1 LGHDT, CDR2 YNNKEL (reference sequence). CDR3 in amino acids: CASSFASGSTDTQYF. The CDR3, as DNA: TGTGCCAGCAGCTTTGCTAGCGGAAGCACAGATACGCAGTATTTT.

The chain has TRBV7-3 and TRBJ2-3, with 13 bases aligning to TRBD2. V was clipped by 6 bases and J by 4 bases; unmatched bases: 7. Germline V gene sequence: CDR1 SGHTA, CDR2 FQGTGA. The CDR3 contains 16 residues. CDR3 in amino acids: CASRTGTSGMSDTQYF. The CDR3 DNA follows: TGTGCCAGCAGAACCGGGACTAGCGGGATGTCAGATACGCAGTATTTT.

This rearrangement joins TRBV12-5 to TRBJ2-5; no clear D gene. V was clipped by 2 bases and J by 5 bases, with 6 bases between them. The germline gives CDR1 LGHNT, CDR2 FRNRAP. The CDR3 contains 12 residues. The CDR3 spells CASGLLEETQYF. CDR3 DNA sequence: TGTGCTAGTGGTTTGCTTGAGGAGACCCAGTACTTC.

This clone appeared once. V and J are TRBV28 and TRBJ2-3, with TRBD2 matching over 13 bases. This CDR3 region has 17 residues. J lost 1 base, V lost 7 bases, and 8 bases had no gene match. Germline CDR1 MDHEN, CDR2 SYDVKM. Here the CDR3 DNA reads TGTGCCAGCATTGCACCTGGGACTAGCGGGGGCACAGATACGCAGTATTTT. This codes for CASIAPGTSGGTDTQYF.

This sequence joins TRBV5-1 and TRBJ2-7; possible D gene TRBD1, 6 bases. Germline-derived CDR1 and CDR2 are SGHRS and YFSETQ. V was trimmed by 0 bases and J by 4 bases, leaving 14 bases between them. The CDR3 is 15 residues long. The CDR3 nucleotides are TGCGCCAGCAGCTTGGCCCACAGAGGGGGATACGAGCAGTACTTC. Protein: CASSLAHRGGYEQYF.

V and J are TRBV24-1 and TRBJ2-3; 10 bases align to TRBD2. V lost 2 bases and J lost 7; bases outside the gene matches: 11. The germline V gene has CDR1 KGHDR and CDR2 SFDVKD. The length of the CDR3 is 17 residues. CDR3 amino acids: CATSDSTTSGLWNTQYF. CDR3 coding DNA: TGTGCCACCAGTGATTCTACGACTAGCGGGTTGTGGAATACGCAGTATTTT.

This clone was recorded only once. The V call is TRBV3-1 (or the pseudogene TRBV3-2), the J call TRBJ2-1; D is unclear. CDR1 LGHDT and CDR2 YNNKEL come from the germline V gene (reference sequence). The CDR3 contains 14 residues. Trimming shortened V by 0 bases and J by 4 bases, and 7 bases separated the two germline ends. CDR3 DNA sequence: TGTGCCAGCAGCCAAGATCGGGTATACAATGAGCAGTTCTTC. Translated: CASSQDRVYNEQFF.

The chain uses TRBV5-6 and TRBJ2-5; D unclear. This CDR3 region has 12 residues. With 4 bases removed from V and 3 bases from J, the gap between germline ends came to 7 bases. Germline V gene sequence: CDR1 SGHDT, CDR2 YYEEEE. This CDR3 reads CASSAMEETQYF. CDR3 coding DNA: TGTGCCAGCAGCGCGATGGAAGAGACCCAGTACTTC. Using reference TRBV5-6 and TRBJ2-5 for the parts outside the CDR3, the full variable domain is DAGVTQSPTHLIKTRGQQVTLRCSPKSGHDTVSWYQQALGQGPQFIFQYYEEEERQRGNFPDRFSGHQFPNYSSELNVNALLLGDSALYLCASSAMEETQYFGPGTRLLVL.

V is TRBV3-1 (or the pseudogene TRBV3-2) and J is TRBJ2-1; no clear D. Trimming pared 6 bases from V and 7 bases from J, leaving 7 bases between. Per germline, CDR1 LGHDT and CDR2 YNNKEL (reference sequence). The CDR3 is made up of 11 amino acids. The CDR3 nucleotides are TGTGCCAGCAGGAGTCTTAATGAGCAGTTCTTC. It specifies CASRSLNEQFF.

The CDR3 nucleotides read TGCGCCAGCAGCTTGGCGCCAGGCCCCTACGAGCAGTACTTC. Its translation is CASSLAPGPYEQYF. The chain is built from TRBV5-1 and TRBJ2-7; D not resolved. V lost 0 bases to trimming and J lost 2 bases, with 9 bases between them. This CDR3 is built from 14 residues. Germline loops: CDR1 SGHRS, CDR2 YFSETQ.

V is TRBV19 and J is TRBJ2-6; 9 positions match TRBD1. CDR3 length equals 17 residues. Germline V gene lookup returns CDR1 LNHDA and CDR2 SQIVND (reference sequence). V was clipped by 1 base and J by 0 bases; unmatched bases: 1. The CDR3 DNA reads as TGTGCCAGTAGTATAGGGACAGGGGACTCTGGGGCCAACGTCCTGACTTTC. Residues: CASSIGTGDSGANVLTF.

V is TRBV5-1 and J is TRBJ2-7, with 12 bases matching TRBD1. Germline V gene data show CDR1 as SGHRS and CDR2 as YFSETQ. CDR3 length equals 15 residues. Trimming took 4 bases from V and 6 from J; bases not matched to a gene: 8. CDR3 residues: CASSPAGQGAFEQYF. In DNA, the CDR3 is TGCGCCAGCAGCCCGGCGGGACAGGGGGCTTTCGAGCAGTACTTC.

The chain employs TRBV11-3 and TRBJ1-1, with 7 bases that match TRBD1. V trimming: 1 base; J trimming: 8 bases; junction bases outside the gene matches: 4. The CDR3 has 13 residues. Looked up from germline, CDR1 is SGHNT and CDR2 is YENEEA. DNA of the CDR3: TGTGCCAGCAGCTTAGGGGACAGCGCCGAAGCTTTCTTT. Protein: CASSLGDSAEAFF.

The V and J genes are TRBV11-2 and TRBJ2-1; TRBD2 aligns across 9 bases. CDR1 and CDR2 from the germline V gene are SGHAT and FQNNGV. CDR3 size: 16 residues. The J segment lost 7 bases and the V segment lost 0 bases, leaving 7 bases of the junction unmatched. The chain's CDR3 is CASSLEALAGYNEQFF. The CDR3 DNA reads as TGTGCCAGCAGCTTAGAGGCTCTAGCGGGGTATAATGAGCAGTTCTTC.

The CDR3 loop reads CASSEVQDARTGELFF. The CDR3 region has the DNA TGTGCCAGCAGTGAAGTCCAGGATGCGCGCACCGGGGAGCTGTTTTTT. The chain couples TRBV6-1 to TRBJ2-2; D gene unclear. This CDR3 is 16 amino acids long. V gave up 1 base and J gave up 4 bases, with 13 bases separating them. Germline V lookup: CDR1 MNHNS, CDR2 SASEGT.

This clone was recorded once. V is TRBV3-1 (or the pseudogene TRBV3-2) and J is TRBJ2-7, with 8 bases matching TRBD2. V shed 7 bases and J 0 bases; nucleotides not matched to a gene: 5. The CDR3 has 14 amino acids. Germline V lookup: CDR1 LGHDT, CDR2 YNNKEL (reference sequence). For the CDR3, the DNA is TGTGCCAGCACCTCCGGGACTAGCTCCTACGAGCAGTACTTC. This codes for CASTSGTSSYEQYF.

This clone was counted once. The rearrangement joins TRBV7-8 to TRBJ2-2; perhaps TRBD2 as D (5 bases). Per germline, CDR1 SGHVS and CDR2 FQNEAQ. The CDR3 loop spans 14 amino acids. Trimming took 8 bases from V and 0 from J, leaving 10 bases between them. CDR3 nucleotides: TGTGCCAGCCAGTGGGGAGCGAACACCGGGGAGCTGTTTTTT. Protein: CASQWGANTGELFF.

This chain connects TRBV25-1 to TRBJ2-7; no clear D gene. V lost 1 base and J lost 6, with 10 bases in between. CDR1 MGHDK and CDR2 SYGVNS come from the germline V gene. The CDR3 has 13 amino acids. CDR3 in DNA: TGTGCCAGCAGTGAATCGCGTCTTCCCGAGCAGTACTTC. Translating gives CASSESRLPEQYF.

The chain has TRBV19 and TRBJ1-5; 11 bases agree with TRBD1. CDR1 and CDR2 from the germline V gene are LNHDA and SQIVND (reference sequence). Trimming removed 4 bases from V and 4 bases from J; junction bases left unmatched: 3. The CDR3 runs 15 residues. The CDR3 loop reads CASSRTGGQNQPQHF. The CDR3 nucleotides read TGTGCCAGTAGTAGGACAGGGGGCCAAAATCAGCCCCAGCATTTT.

The rearrangement links TRBV2 to TRBJ2-5, with D perhaps TRBD2 (6 bases). The germline V gene has CDR1 SNHLY and CDR2 FYNNEI. Trimming shortened V by 7 bases and J by 0 bases, and 9 bases separated the two germline ends. The CDR3 is made up of 13 amino acids. In nucleotides, the CDR3 is TGTGCCAGCATAAGGGACTACCAAGAGACCCAGTACTTC. It specifies CASIRDYQETQYF.

The genes are TRBV3-1 (or the pseudogene TRBV3-2) and TRBJ1-3, with D uncertain. Germline V lookup: CDR1 LGHDT, CDR2 YNNKEL (reference sequence). The CDR3 is made up of 14 amino acids. Between the trimmed V and J ends, which lost 3 bases and 8 bases, there was a span of 14 bases. The CDR3 bases are TGTGCCAGCAGCCACCGCCGGCTCGGAGACACCATATATTTT. It translates to CASSHRRLGDTIYF.